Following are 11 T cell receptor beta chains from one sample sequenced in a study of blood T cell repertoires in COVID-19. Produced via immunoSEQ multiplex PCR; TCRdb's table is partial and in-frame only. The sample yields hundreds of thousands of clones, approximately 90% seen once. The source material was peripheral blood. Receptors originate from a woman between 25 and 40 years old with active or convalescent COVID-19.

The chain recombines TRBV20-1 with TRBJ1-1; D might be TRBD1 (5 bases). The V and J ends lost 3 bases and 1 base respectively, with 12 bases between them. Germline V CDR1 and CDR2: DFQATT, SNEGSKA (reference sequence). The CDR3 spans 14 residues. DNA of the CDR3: TGCAGTGCTAGTGGGGCAGGCCCGAACACTGAAGCTTTCTTT. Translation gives CSASGAGPNTEAFF.

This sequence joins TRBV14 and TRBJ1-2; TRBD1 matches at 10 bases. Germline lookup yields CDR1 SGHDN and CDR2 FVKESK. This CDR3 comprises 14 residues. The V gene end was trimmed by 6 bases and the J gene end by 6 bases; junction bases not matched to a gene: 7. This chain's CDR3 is CASRRTGTGDGYTF. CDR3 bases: TGTGCCAGCAGGCGAACCGGGACAGGGGATGGCTACACCTTC.

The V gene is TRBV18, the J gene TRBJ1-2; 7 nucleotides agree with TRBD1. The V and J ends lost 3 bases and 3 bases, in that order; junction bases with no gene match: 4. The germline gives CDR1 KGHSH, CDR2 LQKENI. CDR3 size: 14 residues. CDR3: CASSPLDRDYGYTF. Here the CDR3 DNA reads TGTGCCAGCTCACCTCTAGACAGGGACTATGGCTACACCTTC.

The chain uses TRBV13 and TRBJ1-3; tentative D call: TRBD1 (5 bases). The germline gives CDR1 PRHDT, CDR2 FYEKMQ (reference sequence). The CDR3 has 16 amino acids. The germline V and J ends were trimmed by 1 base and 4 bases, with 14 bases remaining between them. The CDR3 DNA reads TGTGCCAGCAGCTTAGTTCGGGCAGGGTCGGGAAACACCATATATTTT. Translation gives CASSLVRAGSGNTIYF.

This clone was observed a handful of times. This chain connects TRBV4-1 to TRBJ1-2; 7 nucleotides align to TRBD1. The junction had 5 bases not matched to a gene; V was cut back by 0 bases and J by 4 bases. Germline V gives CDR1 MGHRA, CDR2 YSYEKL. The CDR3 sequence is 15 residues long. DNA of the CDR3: TGCGCCAGCAGCCAAGATGAGGACAGGATCTATGGCTACACCTTC. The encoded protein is CASSQDEDRIYGYTF.

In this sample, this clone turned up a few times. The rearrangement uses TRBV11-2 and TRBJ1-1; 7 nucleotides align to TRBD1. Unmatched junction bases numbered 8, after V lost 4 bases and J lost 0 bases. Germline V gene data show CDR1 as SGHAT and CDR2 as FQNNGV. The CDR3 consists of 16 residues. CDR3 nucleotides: TGTGCCAGCAGCTCCGGACAGGTCGTCATGAACACTGAAGCTTTCTTT. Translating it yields CASSSGQVVMNTEAFF.

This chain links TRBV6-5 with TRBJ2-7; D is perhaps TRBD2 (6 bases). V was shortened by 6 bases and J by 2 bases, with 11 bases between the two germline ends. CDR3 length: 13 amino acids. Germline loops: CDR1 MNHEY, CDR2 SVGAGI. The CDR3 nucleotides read TGTGCCAGCAGGGTAGCGGCCACCTACGAGCAGTACTTC. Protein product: CASRVAATYEQYF.

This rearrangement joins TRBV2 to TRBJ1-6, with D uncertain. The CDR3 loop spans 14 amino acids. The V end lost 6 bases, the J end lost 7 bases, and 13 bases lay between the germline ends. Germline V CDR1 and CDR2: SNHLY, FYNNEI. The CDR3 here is CASRFQRTNSPLHF. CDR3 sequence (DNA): TGTGCCAGCAGATTCCAAAGAACAAATTCACCCCTCCACTTT.

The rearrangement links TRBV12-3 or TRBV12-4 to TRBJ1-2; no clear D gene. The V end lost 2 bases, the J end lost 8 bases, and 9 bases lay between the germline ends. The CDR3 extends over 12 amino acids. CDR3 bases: TGTGCCAGCAGTTTAATCCGAGGCGGCTACACCTTC. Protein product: CASSLIRGGYTF.

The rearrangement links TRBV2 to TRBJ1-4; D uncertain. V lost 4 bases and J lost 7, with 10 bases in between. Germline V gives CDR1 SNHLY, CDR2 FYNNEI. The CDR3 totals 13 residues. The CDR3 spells CASSVGFVEKLFF. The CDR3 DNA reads TGTGCCAGCAGTGTGGGCTTTGTTGAAAAACTGTTTTTT.

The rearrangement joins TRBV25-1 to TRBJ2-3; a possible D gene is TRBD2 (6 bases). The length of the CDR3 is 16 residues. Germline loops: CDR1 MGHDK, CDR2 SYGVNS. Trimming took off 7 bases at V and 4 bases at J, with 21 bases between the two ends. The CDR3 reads CASTTRTGVGPDTQYF. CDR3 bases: TGTGCCAGCACCACCCGTACGGGGGTGGGGCCAGATACGCAGTATTTT.